Listed here are 19 T cell receptor beta chains from one sample, sequenced in a study of shared clonotypes between healthy human individuals. The repertoire was sequenced with immunoSEQ multiplex PCR; TCRdb's copy has only in-frame clones and lacks some. The table records approximately 1.1 million clones, around 78% of them present only once. The specimen was memory CD4+ T cells from PBMCs. Documented subset: CD45RA-negative fraction. The source is a man aged 18 to 35 in good health. Some clones in this sample may be carry-over from other donors' samples.

V gene TRBV7-2 combines with J gene TRBJ2-3; TRBD2 is a possible D gene (6 bases). CDR1 and CDR2 (germline): SGHTA, FQGNSA. The CDR3 runs to 15 residues. V lost 0 bases, J lost 2 bases, and 9 bases lay in between. CDR3 region: CASSLAGGNTDTQYF. Written as DNA, the CDR3 is TGTGCCAGCAGCTTAGCGGGGGGAAACACAGATACGCAGTATTTT.

This rearrangement joins TRBV5-4 to TRBJ2-3, with a tentative D call TRBD2 (7 bases). The CDR3 has 15 amino acids. Germline CDR1 reads SGHNT; CDR2 reads YYREEE (reference sequence). Trimming removed 3 bases from V and 3 bases from J, with 14 bases in between. CDR3 protein: CASSWGGDTTDTQYF. CDR3 in DNA: TGTGCCAGCAGCTGGGGGGGGGACACGACAGATACGCAGTATTTT. The full variable domain, its missing parts supplied by reference TRBV5-4 and TRBJ2-3, is ETGVTQSPTHLIKTRGQQVTLRCSSQSGHNTVSWYQQALGQGPQFIFQYYREEENGRGNFPPRFSGLQFPNYSSELNVNALELDDSALYLCASSWGGDTTDTQYFGPGTRLTVL.

This clone was detected a few times. CDR3: CASRPAGGHEQYF. The CDR3 DNA reads as TGTGCCAGCAGACCAGCGGGAGGTCACGAGCAGTACTTC. The V and J genes are TRBV11-1 and TRBJ2-7; 9 bases fit TRBD2. This CDR3 has 13 residues. With 6 bases clipped from V and 5 bases from J, the junction kept 5 bases outside the gene matches. CDR1 and CDR2 from the germline V gene are SGHAT and FQDESV (reference sequence). The full variable domain, completed using reference TRBV11-1 and TRBJ2-7, is EAEVAQSPRYKITEKSQAVAFWCDPISGHATLYWYRQILGQGPELLVQFQDESVVDDSQLPKDRFSAERLKGVDSTLKIQPAELGDSAMYLCASRPAGGHEQYFGPGTRLTVT.

The V and J genes are TRBV2 and TRBJ1-4, with 8 bases fitting TRBD1. The junction had 8 bases not matched to a gene; V was cut back by 6 bases and J by 5 bases. From germline, CDR1 is SNHLY and CDR2 FYNNEI. This CDR3 is 15 amino acids long. CDR3 in amino acids: CASRDRTGRNEKLFF. The CDR3, as DNA: TGTGCCAGCAGGGACCGGACAGGGAGAAATGAAAAACTGTTTTTT. The full variable domain, rest sourced from reference TRBV2 and TRBJ1-4, is EPEVTQTPSHQVTQMGQEVILRCVPISNHLYFYWYRQILGQKVEFLVSFYNNEISEKSEIFDDQFSVERPDGSNFTLKIRSTKLEDSAMYFCASRDRTGRNEKLFFGSGTQLSVL.

The chain couples TRBV28 to TRBJ1-2; possible D gene TRBD1, 6 bases. The V gene's germline CDR1 is MDHEN and CDR2 SYDVKM. This CDR3 comprises 12 residues. The germline V and J ends were trimmed by 6 bases and 4 bases, with 9 bases remaining between them. The DNA for the CDR3 is TGTGCCAGCAGGGGGGCCCGCTATGGCTACACCTTC. Amino acids: CASRGARYGYTF.

This rearrangement joins TRBV4-3 to TRBJ2-1; TRBD2 matches 7 bases. Germline V gene lookup returns CDR1 LGHNA and CDR2 YSLEER. This CDR3 has 15 amino acids. The ends lost 0 bases at V and 6 bases at J; junction bases unmatched: 5. CDR3 nucleotides: TGCGCCAGCAGCCAAGAAGCGGGGAATCGCAATGAGCAGTTCTTC. Translated: CASSQEAGNRNEQFF.

In this sample, this clone turned up a few times. This chain uses TRBV29-1 with TRBJ2-5, with 9 bases aligning to TRBD1. The CDR3 is 13 amino acids. The germline V gene has CDR1 SQVTM and CDR2 ANQGSEA. V was clipped by 6 bases and J by 5 bases; unmatched bases: 7. In nucleotides, the CDR3 is TGCAGCGTCGTACGGACAGGGGACGAGACCCAGTACTTC. It yields the protein CSVVRTGDETQYF.

The V call is TRBV9, the J call TRBJ2-7, with TRBD2 matching 13 bases. The CDR3 totals 18 residues. Trimming took 4 bases from V and 0 from J; bases not matched to a gene: 10. CDR1 SGDLS and CDR2 YYNGEE come from the germline V gene. Here the CDR3 DNA reads TGTGCCAGCAGCCGGACTAGCGGGAGCACTCCGAACTCCTACGAGCAGTACTTC. The encoded protein is CASSRTSGSTPNSYEQYF. The entire variable domain, with the rest obtained from reference TRBV9 and TRBJ2-7, is as follows: DSGVTQTPKHLITATGQRVTLRCSPRSGDLSVYWYQQSLDQGLQFLIQYYNGEERAKGNILERFSAQQFPDLHSELNLSSLELGDSALYFCASSRTSGSTPNSYEQYFGPGTRLTVT.

This rearrangement joins TRBV30 to TRBJ2-3, with 10 bases identical to TRBD1. V shed 2 bases and J 1 base; nucleotides not matched to a gene: 3. The CDR3 loop spans 15 amino acids. Germline V lookup: CDR1 GTSNPN, CDR2 SVGIG (reference sequence). The CDR3 DNA follows: TGTGCCTGGAGTTTAGGACAGGGGGGCACAGATACGCAGTATTTT. The encoded protein is CAWSLGQGGTDTQYF. The full variable domain, in which reference TRBV30 and TRBJ2-3 provide the parts outside the CDR3, is SQTIHQWPATLVQPVGSPLSLECTVEGTSNPNLYWYRQAAGRGLQLLFYSVGIGQISSEVPQNLSASRPQDRQFILSSKKLLLSDSGFYLCAWSLGQGGTDTQYFGPGTRLTVL.

The chain links TRBV11-3 to TRBJ2-1; no reliable D call. Germline CDR1 SGHNT, CDR2 YENEEA. The V gene lost 5 bases and the J gene lost 8 bases, with 10 bases spanning the gap. This CDR3 region has 12 residues. The CDR3 nucleotides are TGTGCCAGCAGCAAAAACAGCGATGAGCAGTTCTTC. Its protein is CASSKNSDEQFF. Drawing the rest from reference TRBV11-3 and TRBJ2-1, the complete variable domain is EAGVVQSPRYKIIEKKQPVAFWCNPISGHNTLYWYLQNLGQGPELLIRYENEEAVDDSQLPKDRFSAERLKGVDSTLKIQPAELGDSAVYLCASSKNSDEQFFGPGTRLTVL.

This chain connects TRBV4-1 to TRBJ2-1, with 8 bases lining up with TRBD2. CDR3 size: 16 residues. Germline loops: CDR1 MGHRA, CDR2 YSYEKL. Trimming at V came to 7 bases and at J to 6 bases, leaving 14 bases not matched to a gene. The CDR3 protein is CASTTLGREVPNEQFF. DNA of the CDR3: TGCGCCAGCACCACCCTAGGGCGGGAGGTGCCCAATGAGCAGTTCTTC.

J is TRBJ1-2 and V is TRBV7-2; D gene uncertain. Trimming pared 3 bases from V and 0 bases from J, leaving 8 bases between. The CDR3 totals 14 residues. Germline values: CDR1 SGHTA, CDR2 FQGNSA. CDR3 DNA sequence: TGTGCCAGCAGCTTGGAGGGAGCTAACTATGGCTACACCTTC. This translates into CASSLEGANYGYTF. Supplemented by reference TRBV7-2 and TRBJ1-2, the full variable domain reads GAGVSQSPSNKVTEKGKDVELRCDPISGHTALYWYRQSLGQGLEFLIYFQGNSAPDKSGLPSDRFSAERTGGSVSTLTIQRTQQEDSAVYLCASSLEGANYGYTFGSGTRLTVV.

This clone was found a few times. The J gene is TRBJ1-5, the V gene TRBV2; D might be TRBD1 (5 bases). Germline values: CDR1 SNHLY, CDR2 FYNNEI. The V gene lost 4 bases and the J gene lost 3 bases, with 10 bases spanning the gap. The CDR3 covers 14 residues. CDR3 in amino acids: CASSGPGPNQPQHF. The CDR3 nucleotides are TGTGCCAGCAGTGGTCCGGGGCCCAATCAGCCCCAGCATTTT.

Here the CDR3 DNA reads TGTGCCAGCTCACCCGGCGCATCAGATACGCAGTATTTT. Its translation is CASSPGASDTQYF. This rearrangement joins TRBV18 to TRBJ2-3; D gene uncertain. Trimming removed 3 bases from V and 4 bases from J, with 8 bases in between. CDR3 size: 13 residues. From germline, CDR1 is KGHSH and CDR2 LQKENI.

Points on this clone: The sample has other DNA sequences that encode this CDR3 too. V gene TRBV7-3 combines with J gene TRBJ2-5; D is unclear. Looked up from germline, CDR1 is SGHTA and CDR2 is FQGTGA. The CDR3 is 13 amino acids. The V end was cut by 3 bases, the J end by 3 bases, with 8 bases between. CDR3 bases: TGTGCCAGCAGCTTTGGTCGGGAAGAGACCCAGTACTTC. Its translation is CASSFGREETQYF.

The gene calls are TRBV6-5 and TRBJ2-7, with TRBD1 matching 10 bases. The germline gives CDR1 MNHEY, CDR2 SVGAGI. V gave up 4 bases and J gave up 4 bases; unmatched junction bases: 7. CDR3 length: 15 amino acids. Written as DNA, the CDR3 is TGTGCCAGCAGTTCGGACAGGGGGAAGAGGTACGAGCAGTACTTC. Translating gives CASSSDRGKRYEQYF.

The rearrangement joins TRBV29-1 to TRBJ2-5, with 8 bases aligning to TRBD2. The CDR3 has 12 amino acids. The V gene's germline CDR1 is SQVTM and CDR2 ANQGSEA. The V segment lost 7 bases and the J segment 4 bases; nucleotides outside the gene matches: 5. The chain's CDR3 is CSAKAGAETQYF. As DNA, the CDR3 is TGCAGCGCTAAAGCGGGAGCAGAGACCCAGTACTTC.

The gene calls are TRBV5-6 and TRBJ1-1; D unclear. Trimming pared 1 base from V and 3 bases from J, leaving 10 bases between. There are 14 residues in the CDR3. Germline values: CDR1 SGHDT, CDR2 YYEEEE. As DNA, the CDR3 is TGTGCCAGCAGCTTGAAAGGGTGGTACACTGAAGCTTTCTTT. It yields the protein CASSLKGWYTEAFF. The full variable domain, its missing parts supplied by reference TRBV5-6 and TRBJ1-1, is DAGVTQSPTHLIKTRGQQVTLRCSPKSGHDTVSWYQQALGQGPQFIFQYYEEEERQRGNFPDRFSGHQFPNYSSELNVNALLLGDSALYLCASSLKGWYTEAFFGQGTRLTVV.

Only one count was recorded for this clone. This chain links TRBV7-2 with TRBJ1-2, with D possibly TRBD1 on 6 matching bases. V lost 5 bases and J lost 2, with 15 bases in between. Germline-derived CDR1 and CDR2 are SGHTA and FQGNSA. The CDR3 runs 15 residues. CDR3 in amino acids: CASSQQTGLNYGYTF. The CDR3 nucleotides are TGTGCCAGCAGCCAACAAACAGGGTTAAACTATGGCTACACCTTC.